A single sample is the source of the 4 T cell receptor beta chains below, sequenced in a study of T cell repertoires in cytomegalovirus infection (dated by TCRdb to 2018 to 2020). TCRdb lists the instrument as Illumina HiSeq 1500. TCRdb ran its own pipeline on the public reads, namely fastp trimming at Q25 and MiXCR clone calling, and kept in-frame beta chains. Rows merge per CDR3 protein into single entries with the most common DNA and genes. The sample data list fewer than 550,000 distinct CDR3 sequences, and approximately 15% of these were observed just once. The ten largest make up roughly a quarter of the sample. The sequencing sample was made of CD8+ T cells from PBMCs. These receptors were taken from a human donor in good health (CMV status not recorded). Some clones in this sample may be carry-over from other donors' samples.

Only a few counts were recorded for this clonotype. V is TRBV4-2 and J is TRBJ1-6; 7 bases fit TRBD1. From germline, CDR1 is LGHNA and CDR2 YNFKEQ. Losses at the gene ends were 1 base for V and 3 bases for J; bases not matched to a gene: 6. CDR3 length equals 17 residues. The CDR3 is CASSQGYDRDYNSPLHF. The CDR3 DNA reads TGTGCCAGCAGCCAAGGTTATGACAGGGACTATAATTCACCCCTCCACTTT.

In its sample, this clonotype was seen a few times. The chain couples TRBV19 to TRBJ2-7; D is ambiguous. Germline CDR1 is LNHDA and CDR2 is SQIVND (reference sequence). V was shortened by 1 base and J by 3 bases, with 10 bases between the two germline ends. This CDR3 is 14 amino acids long. The CDR3 sequence is CASSIVDGGYEQYF. DNA for the CDR3: TGTGCCAGTAGTATAGTTGACGGTGGCTACGAGCAGTACTTC.

This clonotype was observed a few times. V usage is TRBV6-1 and J usage is TRBJ2-7; D uncertain. The CDR3 is 11 residues long. Germline V gene lookup returns CDR1 MNHNS and CDR2 SASEGT. V lost 11 bases and J lost 4, with 12 bases in between. CDR3 amino acids: CAGRAGYEQYF. CDR3 in DNA: TGTGCCGGAAGGGCCGGTTACGAGCAGTACTTC.

CDR3 in DNA: TGTGCCAGCAGCCCAACTAGCGGGACGGGCACCGGGGAGCTGTTTTTT. Amino acids: CASSPTSGTGTGELFF. J is TRBJ2-2 and V is TRBV4-2; the match to TRBD2 covers 10 bases. With 4 bases clipped from V and 4 bases from J, the junction kept 6 bases outside the gene matches. The germline V gene has CDR1 LGHNA and CDR2 YNFKEQ. CDR3 length: 16 residues.